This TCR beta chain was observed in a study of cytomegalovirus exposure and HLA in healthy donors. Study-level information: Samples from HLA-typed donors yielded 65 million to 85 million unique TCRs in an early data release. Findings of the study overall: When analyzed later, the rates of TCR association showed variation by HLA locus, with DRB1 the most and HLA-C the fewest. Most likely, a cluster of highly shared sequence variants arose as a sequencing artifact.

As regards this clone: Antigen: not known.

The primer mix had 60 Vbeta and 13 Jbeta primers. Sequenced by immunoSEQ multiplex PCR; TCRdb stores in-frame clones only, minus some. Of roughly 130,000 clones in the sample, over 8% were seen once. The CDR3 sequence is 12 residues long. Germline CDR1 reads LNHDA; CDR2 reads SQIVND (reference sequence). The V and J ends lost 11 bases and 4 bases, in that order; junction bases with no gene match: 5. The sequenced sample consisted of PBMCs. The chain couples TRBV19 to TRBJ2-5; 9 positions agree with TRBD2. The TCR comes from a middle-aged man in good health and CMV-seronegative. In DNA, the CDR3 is TGTGCCGCAGGCGGGGGGGGAGAGACCCAGTACTTC. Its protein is CAAGGGGETQYF.